The rows below give T cell receptor beta chains drawn from one sample of a study of CD8 T cells in ankylosing spondylitis. One entry per CDR3 protein results from TCRdb running MiXCR on the 5' RACE reads. The sample has hundreds of thousands of distinct CDR3 sequences; roughly 13% are singletons. The sample comprised blood, either unsorted or a sorted T cell fraction (not recorded which). All receptors derive from a male donor with ankylosing spondylitis. Each CDR3 is given without its conserved first and last residue. Where a row states a size, it is once, few, many or the class of an expanded clone; other rows omit it.

v_gene	j_gene	abundance	CDR3aa
TRBV20-1	TRBJ2-1	few	SWGLAISNEQF
TRBV7-2	TRBJ2-2	NA	ASSFHKGGNTGELF
TRBV12-3/TRBV12-4	TRBJ1-5	NA	ASRPEMRNQPQH
TRBV27	TRBJ2-1	few	ASSFILNRLAGTSYNEQF
TRBV24-1	TRBJ2-1	many	ATSDWGGHYNEQF
TRBV12-5	TRBJ2-5	NA	ASGLTVYGETQY
TRBV14	TRBJ1-1	NA	ASSLLQVTEAF
TRBV5-5	TRBJ2-5	NA	ASSLGLRTSGATETQY
TRBV25-1	TRBJ2-3	many	ASRWGADTQY
TRBV12-3/TRBV12-4	TRBJ1-1	few	ASRPSGGPPWTF
TRBV11-3	TRBJ2-5	NA	ASSSETGGIQETQY
TRBV20-1	TRBJ1-1	NA	SARDLGDNMNTEAF
TRBV29-1	TRBJ2-1	few	SGGTDYNEQF
TRBV5-1	TRBJ1-1	many	ASTNPGALTEAF
TRBV7-9	TRBJ2-5	NA	ASSFGPHRQETQY
TRBV11-2	TRBJ1-2	NA	ASSLEGGYYGYT
TRBV20-1	TRBJ2-5	NA	SATGPEGTQY
TRBV12-3/TRBV12-4	TRBJ2-1	many	ASSLRLVNEQF
TRBV5-1	TRBJ1-6	NA	ASSLRPGQENSPLH
TRBV15	TRBJ2-3	few	ATSTAGEAPGTQY
TRBV14	TRBJ1-2	NA	ASSQDRDSYGYT
TRBV11-2	TRBJ1-6	many	ASSLAHFGGDSPLH
TRBV7-2	TRBJ1-1	NA	ASSIGGGTEAF
TRBV4-2	TRBJ2-3	NA	ASSQEGGGSTDTQY
TRBV5-1	TRBJ2-5	NA	ASSFDGDLGETQY
TRBV24-1	TRBJ2-1	NA	ATSENSGTKYNEQF
TRBV29-1	TRBJ2-2	few	SVLSSGTYTGELF